The entry below gives a single TCR beta chain sequence along with its context. This sample stems from a study of blood T cell repertoires in COVID-19. Turning to the study itself: Specimens from acute and convalescent COVID-19 originated in the United States, Italy and Spain. In each case, the material was cDNA or gDNA derived from T cells, B-cell-depleted T cells, or PBMCs.

Sequencing used immunoSEQ multiplex PCR; TCRdb keeps in-frame clones, though not all of them. The data show about 200,000 clones, 70% to 85% seen once. Source material: peripheral blood. This TCR came from a human donor with acute or convalescent COVID-19. The donor label of this sample is uncertain.

This chain's CDR3 is CASSLAARGGYTF. In DNA, the CDR3 is TGTGCCAGCAGCCTCGCAGCTCGAGGTGGCTACACCTTC. The chain has TRBV3-1 (or the pseudogene TRBV3-2) and TRBJ1-2; D not certain. Germline CDR1 and CDR2: LGHDT and YNNKEL (reference sequence). V was pared by 4 bases and J by 7 bases, with 13 bases between. There are 13 residues in the CDR3.